Below, 27 T cell receptor beta chains from the same sample are listed, as sequenced in a study of blood T cell repertoires in COVID-19 (dated by TCRdb to between 2020 and 2021). Library preparation was by the immunoSEQ multiplex PCR assay. Entries here come from immuneACCESS through TCRdb and include only in-frame sequences with V and J called. Some clones fail to appear in such tables; in the studies checked, an unresolved V gene covers under half of the shortfall, and the cause of the remainder is unknown. The sample profile shows a few hundred thousand clones; about 86% of them were found once. The top ten clones comprise around 4% of the sample. Sequencing used PBMCs or T cells enriched from blood (not recorded which). Source of these receptors: a woman between 35 and 50 years old with acute COVID-19.

The chain employs TRBV19 and TRBJ1-1, with a possible D match to TRBD1 (6 bases). This CDR3 is built from 14 residues. Germline loops: CDR1 LNHDA, CDR2 SQIVND (reference sequence). The ends were cut back, 5 bases at V and 0 bases at J, with 10 bases in the middle. CDR3 in DNA: TGTGCCAGTAGTTTCGGACAGTTGAACACTGAAGCTTTCTTT. Its protein is CASSFGQLNTEAFF.

Here the CDR3 reads CASSLVLAGGYGELFF. The CDR3 nucleotides read TGCGCCAGCAGCTTGGTACTAGCGGGAGGTTACGGGGAGCTGTTTTTT. The genes are TRBV5-1 and TRBJ2-2; 12 bases are a match to TRBD2. The CDR3 extends over 16 amino acids. With 0 bases clipped from V and 7 bases from J, the junction kept 4 bases outside the gene matches. Germline CDR1 is SGHRS and CDR2 is YFSETQ.

The chain carries TRBV6-1 and TRBJ2-2; D uncertain. The CDR3 extends over 16 amino acids. Trimming cost V 3 bases and J 6 bases, with 17 bases left between them. CDR1 and CDR2 (germline): MNHNS, SASEGT. The CDR3 sequence: CASSDRGVNLSGELFF. CDR3 DNA: TGTGCCAGCAGTGACCGAGGCGTGAATTTATCCGGGGAGCTGTTTTTT.

The chain is built from TRBV5-4 and TRBJ2-1; D is possibly TRBD1 (6 bases). V lost 4 bases and J lost 13, with 21 bases in between. The germline CDR1 and CDR2 sequences are SGHNT and YYREEE (reference sequence). This CDR3 is 14 amino acids long. CDR3 sequence (DNA): TGTGCCAGCAGCGTAAAGGGGGAAGTATGGGGACAGTTCTTC. The encoded protein is CASSVKGEVWGQFF.

The chain is built from TRBV28 and TRBJ2-1; 9 bases are a match to TRBD2. In germline, CDR1 is MDHEN, CDR2 SYDVKM. The length of the CDR3 is 15 residues. J lost 1 base, V lost 5 bases, and 3 bases had no gene match. This CDR3 is CASSISGRSYNEQFF. In DNA, the CDR3 is TGTGCCAGCAGTATTAGCGGGAGATCCTACAATGAGCAGTTCTTC.

This clone was seen once. The chain employs TRBV18 and TRBJ1-6; TRBD1 matches at 8 bases. The CDR3 has 14 residues. V was clipped by 5 bases and J by 5 bases; unmatched bases: 2. Germline V CDR1 and CDR2: KGHSH, LQKENI. CDR3 loop: CASSMTGDNSPLHF. The DNA of the CDR3 is TGTGCCAGCTCAATGACAGGGGATAATTCACCCCTCCACTTT.

CDR3 amino acids: CASSEVLGRAQGYTF. The CDR3 DNA follows: TGTGCCAGCAGTGAAGTTTTAGGGAGGGCTCAAGGCTACACCTTC. The chain has TRBV2 and TRBJ1-2; D not certain. Trimming stripped 1 base from V and 8 bases from J, with 17 bases between. From germline, CDR1 is SNHLY and CDR2 FYNNEI. The CDR3 is 15 amino acids.

Notes on this clone: Other DNA sequences of this sample code for an identical CDR3. The chain employs TRBV20-1 and TRBJ2-5; no clear D. In germline, CDR1 is DFQATT, CDR2 SNEGSKA (reference sequence). The CDR3 is made up of 11 amino acids. V was cut by 3 bases and J by 1 base, with 3 bases left in between. The CDR3: CSASLQETQYF. The CDR3 DNA reads TGCAGTGCTAGTCTCCAAGAGACCCAGTACTTC.

This clone was found a few times. The genes are TRBV25-1 and TRBJ1-5; 8 bases are a match to TRBD1. The CDR3 has 15 residues. Per germline, CDR1 MGHDK and CDR2 SYGVNS. With 5 bases clipped from V and 2 bases from J, the junction kept 5 bases outside the gene matches. The CDR3 reads CASSTGQGGNQPQHF. The DNA of the CDR3 is TGTGCCAGCAGTACTGGACAGGGTGGCAATCAGCCCCAGCATTTT.

This chain links TRBV4-2 with TRBJ1-2, with D perhaps matching TRBD1 (6 bases). V lost 0 bases and J 7 bases, leaving 18 bases between the germline ends. The CDR3 contains 16 residues. Germline lookup yields CDR1 LGHNA and CDR2 YNFKEQ. The CDR3 DNA reads as TGTGCCAGCAGCCAAGACGGAGCCGGGACAAATGGTGGCTACACCTTC. Protein: CASSQDGAGTNGGYTF.

The chain is built from TRBV9 and TRBJ1-6; D uncertain. Trimming took off 0 bases at V and 9 bases at J, with 10 bases between the two ends. CDR3 length: 14 amino acids. Looked up from germline, CDR1 is SGDLS and CDR2 is YYNGEE. CDR3 sequence: CASSVGISVSPLHF. In DNA form, the CDR3 reads TGTGCCAGCAGCGTAGGAATTAGTGTTTCACCCCTCCACTTT.

For the CDR3, the DNA is TGTGCCAGCAGCTTAACAGGGGTCGGGGAAAAACTGTTTTTT. Translated: CASSLTGVGEKLFF. The gene calls are TRBV7-9 and TRBJ1-4; 7 positions match TRBD1. This CDR3 region has 14 residues. The germline CDR1 and CDR2 sequences are SEHNR and FQNEAQ (reference sequence). V lost 2 bases to trimming and J lost 8 bases; unmatched junction nucleotides: 5.

J is TRBJ1-5 and V is TRBV28, with D possibly being TRBD1 (5 bases). Trimming left V 5 bases short and J 4 bases short, with 12 bases between. This CDR3 spans 14 amino acids. Germline V lookup: CDR1 MDHEN, CDR2 SYDVKM. CDR3: CASSTHGGNQPQHF. In DNA, the CDR3 is TGTGCCAGCAGTACCCACGGGGGTAATCAGCCCCAGCATTTT.

The chain links TRBV19 to TRBJ2-3, with 8 bases identical to TRBD1. V was clipped by 7 bases and J by 5 bases; unmatched bases: 5. The CDR3 extends over 13 amino acids. Germline V gene lookup returns CDR1 LNHDA and CDR2 SQIVND (reference sequence). The CDR3 sequence: CASTRRGLDTQYF. The CDR3 DNA reads as TGTGCCAGTACCCGCAGGGGGCTAGATACGCAGTATTTT.

The chain joins TRBV29-1 to TRBJ1-2; tentative D call: TRBD1 (6 bases). This CDR3 has 14 amino acids. The germline V gene encodes CDR1 SQVTM and CDR2 ANQGSEA. V lost 4 bases and J lost 4, with 16 bases in between. As DNA, the CDR3 is TGCAGCGTTGCCCGGGACATGGGGTTCTATGGCTACACCTTC. Protein product: CSVARDMGFYGYTF.

This clone appeared a few times. The rearrangement uses TRBV28 and TRBJ1-2; TRBD1 agrees at 8 bases. Germline loops: CDR1 MDHEN, CDR2 SYDVKM. The CDR3 contains 14 residues. Trimming took 5 bases from V and 4 from J; bases not matched to a gene: 6. The CDR3: CASSPTGAPYGYTF. Written as DNA, the CDR3 is TGTGCCAGCAGTCCGACAGGGGCCCCCTATGGCTACACCTTC.

The chain links TRBV6-5 to TRBJ1-2; D perhaps matches TRBD1 (5 bases). Germline V gene lookup returns CDR1 MNHEY and CDR2 SVGAGI. The CDR3 contains 15 residues. V lost 0 bases and J 6 bases, leaving 14 bases between the germline ends. The CDR3 region has the DNA TGTGCCAGCAGTTACTCTTACGGGACTACGAATGGCTACACCTTC. Translated: CASSYSYGTTNGYTF.

V usage is TRBV6-2 or TRBV6-3 and J usage is TRBJ2-3; the D is unclear. Germline V gives CDR1 MNHEY, CDR2 SVGEGT. Between the trimmed V and J ends, which lost 2 bases and 1 base, there was a span of 13 bases. CDR3 size: 16 residues. This CDR3 is CASSYVSTQGTDTQYF. CDR3 DNA: TGTGCCAGCAGTTACGTTTCGACCCAGGGCACAGATACGCAGTATTTT.

This chain joins TRBV7-6 and TRBJ2-7, with D hard to call. Germline values: CDR1 SGHVS, CDR2 FNYEAQ. Trimming stripped 5 bases from V and 1 base from J, with 9 bases between. CDR3 size: 13 residues. Written as DNA, the CDR3 is TGTGCCAGCAGCCACACAGTTTCCTACGAGCAGTACTTC. This codes for CASSHTVSYEQYF.

This rearrangement joins TRBV27 to TRBJ2-1; 8 nucleotides align to TRBD1. The CDR3 has 16 amino acids. J gave up 0 bases and V 5 bases, and 6 bases lay outside the gene matches. The germline CDR1 and CDR2 sequences are MNHEY and SMNVEV (reference sequence). As DNA, the CDR3 is TGTGCCAGCAGTAAGCGACAGGGGAGCTCCTACAATGAGCAGTTCTTC. This encodes CASSKRQGSSYNEQFF.

This chain links TRBV11-2 with TRBJ2-5; 7 nucleotides line up with TRBD2. CDR1 is SGHAT, CDR2 FQNNGV, per germline. V lost 6 bases and J lost 7; bases outside the gene matches: 8. The CDR3 has 13 amino acids. The CDR3 DNA follows: TGTGCCAGCAGATCGACTAGCTTCGTGACCCAGTACTTC. This sequence encodes CASRSTSFVTQYF. Full variable domain (rest looked up from reference TRBV11-2 and TRBJ2-5): EAGVAQSPRYKIIEKRQSVAFWCNPISGHATLYWYQQILGQGPKLLIQFQNNGVVDDSQLPKDRFSAERLKGVDSTLKIQPAKLEDSAVYLCASRSTSFVTQYFGPGTRLLVL.

This chain uses TRBV11-2 with TRBJ1-3, with D unresolved. Trimming stripped 4 bases from V and 5 bases from J, with 9 bases between. The CDR3 length is 13 residues. The germline V gene encodes CDR1 SGHAT and CDR2 FQNNGV. The CDR3 bases are TGTGCCAGCAGCTCGCCCGGTAGAAACACCATATATTTT. This codes for CASSSPGRNTIYF.

V is TRBV7-3 and J is TRBJ2-1, with a possible D match to TRBD1 (6 bases). The CDR3 extends over 21 amino acids. The ends were cut back, 1 base at V and 7 bases at J, with 32 bases in the middle. Germline V gene lookup returns CDR1 SGHTA and CDR2 FQGTGA. Here the CDR3 reads CASSLRGLSGGGYIPRNEQFF. CDR3 DNA: TGTGCCAGCAGCTTAAGGGGTCTTTCGGGTGGGGGCTATATTCCCCGGAATGAGCAGTTCTTC.

The rearrangement links TRBV3-1 (or the pseudogene TRBV3-2) to TRBJ2-7; D not resolved. CDR1 is LGHDT, CDR2 YNNKEL, per germline (reference sequence). The CDR3 is 16 amino acids. The V and J ends lost 0 bases and 1 base respectively, with 13 bases between them. The CDR3 DNA is TGTGCCAGCAGCCAAGATAATAGAGTTCCATCCTACGAGCAGTACTTC. Its protein is CASSQDNRVPSYEQYF.

In nucleotides, the CDR3 is TGTGCCAGCCGAGGGAACCCGGGGGGCACCGGGGAGCTGTTTTTT. The encoded protein is CASRGNPGGTGELFF. This rearrangement joins TRBV5-5 to TRBJ2-2, with 7 bases that match TRBD2. There are 15 residues in the CDR3. With 7 bases clipped from V and 4 bases from J, the junction kept 10 bases outside the gene matches. Germline V gene data show CDR1 as SGHKS and CDR2 as YYEKEE (reference sequence). Full variable domain (missing parts from reference TRBV5-5 and TRBJ2-2): DAGVTQSPTHLIKTRGQQVTLRCSPISGHKSVSWYQQVLGQGPQFIFQYYEKEERGRGNFPDRFSARQFPNYSSELNVNALLLGDSALYLCASRGNPGGTGELFFGEGSRLTVL.

The chain uses TRBV28 and TRBJ2-1; perhaps TRBD2 as D (6 bases). The CDR3 loop spans 14 amino acids. Looked up from germline, CDR1 is MDHEN and CDR2 is SYDVKM. V was trimmed by 6 bases and J by 3 bases, leaving 12 bases between them. The CDR3 coding sequence is TGTGCCAGCAGGTTAGCGGCCAACTACAATGAGCAGTTCTTC. Protein sequence: CASRLAANYNEQFF.

The CDR3 nucleotides read TGTGCCAGCAGTCTCCAAGGACTGATTAATAATTCACCCCTCCACTTT. Translated, it gives CASSLQGLINNSPLHF. This chain connects TRBV2 to TRBJ1-6; no firm D call. V lost 5 bases and J 5 bases, leaving 16 bases between the germline ends. The germline V gene encodes CDR1 SNHLY and CDR2 FYNNEI. The CDR3 length is 16 residues.